The rows below give T cell receptor beta chains drawn from one sample of a study of T-cell memory formation after mild COVID-19. Each CDR3 protein is one row after TCRdb ran MiXCR on the 5' RACE reads. The repertoire holds around 80,000 distinct CDR3 sequences, with approximately 15% as singletons. Sequences were obtained from PBMCs or a T cell subset sorted from them (not recorded which). These receptors were collected from an adult woman who had mild COVID-19 (a few samples of this study predate the infection). Cell type and time point are not known. Both conserved end residues are part of each CDR3. A D gene is named only where the DNA matches it firmly. The listing skips clone size in some rows; elsewhere it reads once, few, many or a size class.

v_gene	j_gene	d_gene	abundance	CDR3nt	CDR3aa
TRBV6-5	TRBJ2-1	TRBD2	few	TGTGCCAGCAGTCCCCGTTGGGGCGGGGGGCCGCGGGGGGACAATGAGCAGTTCTTC	CASSPRWGGGPRGDNEQFF
TRBV9	TRBJ2-7	TRBD2	-	TGTGCCAGCAGCGTATCTAGCGGGACCTACGAGCAGTACTTC	CASSVSSGTYEQYF
TRBV5-5	TRBJ2-1	-	few	TGTGCCAGCAGCGTGGGGGACAATGAGCAGTTCTTC	CASSVGDNEQFF
TRBV24-1	TRBJ2-2	TRBD1	-	TGTGCCACCAGTGTTGGGACAGGGAACACCGGGGAGCTGTTTTTT	CATSVGTGNTGELFF
TRBV4-1	TRBJ2-1	-	-	TGCGCCAGCAGCCAAGAAATCGGGACCGGCAGCTACAATGAGCAGTTCTTC	CASSQEIGTGSYNEQFF
TRBV7-9	TRBJ1-4	TRBD1	-	TGTGCCAGCAGCTCGACGGACAGGGGTAGGGAAAAACTGTTTTTT	CASSSTDRGREKLFF
TRBV29-1	TRBJ2-5	-	-	TGCAGCGTTGAAGATGATCACCAAGAGACCCAGTACTTC	CSVEDDHQETQYF
TRBV2	TRBJ2-3	TRBD2	many	TGTGCCAGCAGTGATCGGCGGGAGGGCATGGGAGATACGCAGTATTTT	CASSDRREGMGDTQYF
TRBV5-1	TRBJ2-5	TRBD2	-	TGCGCCAGCAGCTTGGATAATTGGCGGGGGGTCCCGCAAGAGACCCAGTACTTC	CASSLDNWRGVPQETQYF
TRBV7-2	TRBJ1-3	-	-	TGTGCCAGCAGCTTAGACGGGACAACTGGAAACACCATATATTTT	CASSLDGTTGNTIYF
TRBV19	TRBJ2-7	-	-	TGTGCCAGTAATCAGGCAGGACTCTCCTACGAGCAGTACTTC	CASNQAGLSYEQYF
TRBV12-3/TRBV12-4	TRBJ2-1	TRBD1	few	TGTGCCAGCAGTTTAGCTGAGCACAGGGGGTACAATGAGCAGTTCTTC	CASSLAEHRGYNEQFF
TRBV7-8	TRBJ1-2	-	-	TGTGCCAGCAGCCCCCTCGCGGAGACAAACTATGGCTACACCTTC	CASSPLAETNYGYTF
TRBV5-4	TRBJ2-7	-	few	TGTGCCAGCAGCTCAGATAGCACCTACGAGCAGTACTTC	CASSSDSTYEQYF
TRBV9	TRBJ1-1	TRBD1	few	TGTGCCAGCAGCGCGGTGACAGGGGTGAACACTGAAGCTTTCTTT	CASSAVTGVNTEAFF
TRBV18	TRBJ2-3	-	-	TGTGCCAGCTCACCACCAATTCGGGAGATCGGCACAGATACGCAGTATTTT	CASSPPIREIGTDTQYF
TRBV5-1	TRBJ2-7	TRBD1	few	TGCGCCAGCAGCTTGGAGCAGGGGGCCTGGGAGCAGTACTTC	CASSLEQGAWEQYF
TRBV5-1	TRBJ1-5	-	few	TGCGCCAGCAGCTTGGTTCCGGGCGGGGATCAGCCCCAGCATTTT	CASSLVPGGDQPQHF
TRBV7-8	TRBJ1-1	TRBD1	few	TGTGCCAGCAGCTTTCAGGGGGCATACACTGAAGCTTTCTTT	CASSFQGAYTEAFF
TRBV4-1	TRBJ2-7	TRBD2	-	TGCGCCAGCAGCCCAAAGCTAGCGGGACGCCAAACCTACGAGCAGTACTTC	CASSPKLAGRQTYEQYF
TRBV5-1	TRBJ1-1	TRBD1	few	TGCGCCAGCAGCTTCCGGGACAGAGTCACTGAAGCTTTCTTT	CASSFRDRVTEAFF
TRBV7-2	TRBJ2-7	TRBD1	-	TGTGCCAGCAGCTTAGGACAGGGTTATTCCTACGAGCAGTACTTC	CASSLGQGYSYEQYF
TRBV4-1	TRBJ2-7	TRBD1	-	TGCGCCAGCAGCCAAGATTGGGCAGGGGGCGACGAGCAGTACTTC	CASSQDWAGGDEQYF